The 20 T cell receptor beta chains below come from one sample, sequenced in a study of T cells in Graves' hyperthyroidism and ophthalmopathy. RNA transcripts served as the template for amplifying TCR beta CDR3 regions. RT-PCR in the first round (using the HTBI primer set) targeted the TCR CDR3. One entry per CDR3 protein, called by TCRdb with MiXCR from the multiplex PCR reads. Among under 650,000 distinct CDR3 sequences listed, around 16% were seen once. Sequencing was carried out using blood. Every receptor here comes from a woman between 25 and 40 years old with Graves' hyperthyroidism.

This clonotype was seen ten or more times. The rearrangement uses TRBV7-8 and TRBJ2-3, with TRBD2 matching 7 bases. The CDR3 length is 14 residues. Germline loops: CDR1 SGHVS, CDR2 FQNEAQ. The J segment lost 4 bases and the V segment lost 1 base, leaving 2 bases of the junction unmatched. This CDR3 reads CASSLGTRADTQYF. The CDR3 nucleotides read TGTGCCAGCAGCTTAGGGACTAGAGCAGATACGCAGTATTTT. The full variable domain, rest sourced from reference TRBV7-8 and TRBJ2-3, is GAGVSQSPRYKVAKRGQDVALRCDPISGHVSLFWYQQALGQGPEFLTYFQNEAQLDKSGLPSDRFFAERPEGSVSTLKIQRTQQEDSAVYLCASSLGTRADTQYFGPGTRLTVL.

The rearrangement uses TRBV19 and TRBJ2-3; TRBD1 might be the D (6 bases). Germline V gene data show CDR1 as LNHDA and CDR2 as SQIVND (reference sequence). CDR3 length equals 15 residues. The ends were cut back, 8 bases at V and 6 bases at J, with 21 bases in the middle. The CDR3 loop reads CASSSDSSSRDTQYF. CDR3 nucleotides: TGTGCCAGTTCCTCGGACAGTTCGAGCAGGGATACGCAGTATTTT.

V and J are TRBV11-2 and TRBJ1-4; D is ambiguous. CDR3 length: 14 residues. CDR1 is SGHAT, CDR2 FQNNGV, per germline. Trimming took 1 base from V and 0 from J, leaving 3 bases between them. Here the CDR3 reads CASSLASTNEKLFF. CDR3 nucleotide sequence: TGTGCCAGCAGCTTAGCGTCAACTAATGAAAAACTGTTTTTT.

In its sample, this clonotype was seen many times. The chain joins TRBV19 to TRBJ2-3, with 7 bases lining up with TRBD1. Trimming removed 7 bases from V and 5 bases from J; junction bases left unmatched: 3. The CDR3 sequence is 12 residues long. Germline CDR1 LNHDA, CDR2 SQIVND (reference sequence). The CDR3: CASKGAVDTQYF. Here the CDR3 DNA reads TGTGCCAGTAAGGGGGCTGTAGATACGCAGTATTTT.

This clonotype was seen repeatedly, ten times or more. The V call is TRBV7-9, the J call TRBJ2-5, with TRBD2 matching over 8 bases. V trimming: 4 bases; J trimming: 5 bases; junction bases outside the gene matches: 3. There are 13 residues in the CDR3. Germline CDR1 is SEHNR and CDR2 is FQNEAQ (reference sequence). In nucleotides, the CDR3 is TGTGCCAGCAGCTCAACGGGGGGGGAGACCCAGTACTTC. Protein: CASSSTGGETQYF. Combining the CDR3 with reference TRBV7-9 and TRBJ2-5 gives the whole variable domain DTGVSQNPRHKITKRGQNVTFRCDPISEHNRLYWYRQTLGQGPEFLTYFQNEAQLEKSRLLSDRFSAERPKGSFSTLEIQRTEQGDSAMYLCASSSTGGETQYFGPGTRLLVL.

In this sample, this clonotype turned up many times. This chain joins TRBV2 and TRBJ1-1, with 7 positions matching TRBD1. The CDR3 length is 14 residues. The V gene's germline CDR1 is SNHLY and CDR2 FYNNEI. V lost 6 bases, J lost 5 bases, and 9 bases stayed unmatched. In DNA, the CDR3 is TGTGCCAGCAGCAATTACAGGGGAGCAACTGAAGCTTTCTTT. Protein product: CASSNYRGATEAFF.

This rearrangement joins TRBV9 to TRBJ2-7; 9 positions match TRBD2. Germline values: CDR1 SGDLS, CDR2 YYNGEE. This CDR3 spans 16 amino acids. V was pared by 0 bases and J by 7 bases, with 11 bases of the junction left unmatched. Here the CDR3 reads CASSVDMASGTREQYF. For the CDR3, the DNA is TGTGCCAGCAGCGTAGATATGGCTAGCGGGACCCGGGAGCAGTACTTC. The full variable domain, with the rest looked up from reference TRBV9 and TRBJ2-7, is DSGVTQTPKHLITATGQRVTLRCSPRSGDLSVYWYQQSLDQGLQFLIQYYNGEERAKGNILERFSAQQFPDLHSELNLSSLELGDSALYFCASSVDMASGTREQYFGPGTRLTVT.

CDR3 bases: TGCGCCAGCAGCCCCTTGGCGGGGGGCCCCCCGGGGACGCAGTATTTT. Translating it yields CASSPLAGGPPGTQYF. The V gene is TRBV5-1, the J gene TRBJ2-3; 8 bases are shared with TRBD2. Losses at the gene ends were 4 bases for V and 9 bases for J; bases not matched to a gene: 16. The CDR3 runs 16 residues. The germline gives CDR1 SGHRS, CDR2 YFSETQ.

This clonotype has more than one count but fewer than ten. V is TRBV30 and J is TRBJ1-6; D remains ambiguous. CDR3 length: 14 residues. The V end was cut by 4 bases, the J end by 0 bases, with 7 bases between. Germline values: CDR1 GTSNPN, CDR2 SVGIG (reference sequence). DNA of the CDR3: TGTGCCTGGAAATCCAGCTCCTATAATTCACCCCTCCACTTT. Its protein is CAWKSSSYNSPLHF.

This clonotype was detected ten times or more. The chain has TRBV18 and TRBJ1-1; D gene unclear. CDR1 and CDR2 (germline): KGHSH, LQKENI. The V end lost 4 bases, the J end lost 3 bases, and 15 bases lay between the germline ends. The CDR3 covers 15 residues. The CDR3 DNA is TGTGCCAGCTCACGCTCAGGAGGGCTGGACACTGAAGCTTTCTTT. It specifies CASSRSGGLDTEAFF.

In the case of this clonotype: This may be a read error: a much more frequent sequence differs by one nucleotide. The chain is built from TRBV6-2 or TRBV6-3 and TRBJ2-7, with D possibly being TRBD1 or TRBD2 (5 bases each). The CDR3 sequence is 13 residues long. CDR1 is MNHEY, CDR2 SVGEGT, per germline. In nucleotides, the CDR3 is TGTGCCGGCAGTATTGGGACGGACTACGAGCAGTACTTC. This codes for CAGSIGTDYEQYF.

In its sample, this clonotype was seen many times. The J gene is TRBJ2-1, the V gene TRBV11-2; 7 positions agree with TRBD2. J lost 2 bases, V lost 6 bases, and 7 bases had no gene match. The CDR3 totals 15 residues. Germline-derived CDR1 and CDR2 are SGHAT and FQNNGV. CDR3 in DNA: TGTGCCAGCAGTCGGGCTAGCGGAACCTACAATGAGCAGTTCTTC. Translation: CASSRASGTYNEQFF.

A few counts support this clonotype. The chain has TRBV20-1 and TRBJ1-2; no clear D gene. This CDR3 comprises 15 residues. Trimming stripped 1 base from V and 3 bases from J, with 15 bases between. Germline-derived CDR1 and CDR2 are DFQATT and SNEGSKA (reference sequence). The CDR3 DNA is TGCAGTGCTAGAGTTGGCGTAGGAGCCTACTATGGCTACACCTTC. It yields the protein CSARVGVGAYYGYTF.

J is TRBJ2-1 and V is TRBV11-2; TRBD2 might be the D (5 bases). The CDR3 consists of 12 residues. From germline, CDR1 is SGHAT and CDR2 FQNNGV. The ends were cut back, 6 bases at V and 8 bases at J, with 11 bases in the middle. The CDR3 nucleotides are TGTGCCAGCAGGAGGGTGGGTGATGAGCAGTTCTTC. Residues: CASRRVGDEQFF.

This clonotype was seen only a few times. The gene calls are TRBV4-2 and TRBJ2-5, with D perhaps matching TRBD1 (6 bases). V shed 1 base and J shed 0 bases, with 12 bases lying between them. The CDR3 consists of 16 residues. Germline CDR1 reads LGHNA; CDR2 reads YNFKEQ. In DNA, the CDR3 is TGTGCCAGCAGCCAAGTATACGGGACAAACCAAGAGACCCAGTACTTC. This codes for CASSQVYGTNQETQYF.

This clonotype was detected ten times or more. The J gene is TRBJ2-3, the V gene TRBV20-1; D might be TRBD2 (6 bases). Germline CDR1 DFQATT, CDR2 SNEGSKA (reference sequence). This CDR3 is built from 16 residues. V shed 0 bases and J shed 6 bases, with 19 bases lying between them. DNA of the CDR3: TGCAGTGCTAGAGATCGAATGTTTGGGGGGAGCGATACGCAGTATTTT. Residues: CSARDRMFGGSDTQYF.

This clonotype was counted many times. The V and J genes are TRBV12-3 or TRBV12-4 and TRBJ2-7, with 7 bases aligning to TRBD1. The CDR3 sequence is 14 residues long. The junction had 5 bases not matched to a gene; V was cut back by 3 bases and J by 3 bases. CDR3 sequence (DNA): TGTGCCAGCAGTTTGGGGACAGTAGACTACGAGCAGTACTTC. Translating it yields CASSLGTVDYEQYF.

This clonotype was seen more than once but under ten times. The chain carries TRBV9 and TRBJ1-3; D may be TRBD1 (5 bases). The CDR3 covers 15 residues. Looked up from germline, CDR1 is SGDLS and CDR2 is YYNGEE. V lost 4 bases and J 1 base, leaving 12 bases between the germline ends. This CDR3 is CASSQGGFSGNTIYF. CDR3 nucleotides: TGTGCCAGCAGCCAGGGAGGGTTTTCTGGAAACACCATATATTTT.

The rearrangement links TRBV6-5 to TRBJ2-6; TRBD2 is a possible D gene (6 bases). The ends were cut back, 2 bases at V and 1 base at J, with 24 bases in the middle. This CDR3 spans 21 amino acids. Germline CDR1 is MNHEY and CDR2 is SVGAGI. Here the CDR3 DNA reads TGTGCCAGCAGTTACCGGGCAGGGTTTTTCACCCGGGAGTCTGGGGCCAACGTCCTGACTTTC. Protein: CASSYRAGFFTRESGANVLTF.

Many counts were recorded for this clonotype. V usage is TRBV13 and J usage is TRBJ2-1, with D perhaps TRBD1 (5 bases). In germline, CDR1 is PRHDT, CDR2 FYEKMQ (reference sequence). V gave up 3 bases and J gave up 10 bases, with 16 bases separating them. CDR3 size: 14 residues. The CDR3 DNA reads TGTGCCAGCAGCTTCCCGACAATGACAGAGGAGCAGTTCTTC. Protein: CASSFPTMTEEQFF.